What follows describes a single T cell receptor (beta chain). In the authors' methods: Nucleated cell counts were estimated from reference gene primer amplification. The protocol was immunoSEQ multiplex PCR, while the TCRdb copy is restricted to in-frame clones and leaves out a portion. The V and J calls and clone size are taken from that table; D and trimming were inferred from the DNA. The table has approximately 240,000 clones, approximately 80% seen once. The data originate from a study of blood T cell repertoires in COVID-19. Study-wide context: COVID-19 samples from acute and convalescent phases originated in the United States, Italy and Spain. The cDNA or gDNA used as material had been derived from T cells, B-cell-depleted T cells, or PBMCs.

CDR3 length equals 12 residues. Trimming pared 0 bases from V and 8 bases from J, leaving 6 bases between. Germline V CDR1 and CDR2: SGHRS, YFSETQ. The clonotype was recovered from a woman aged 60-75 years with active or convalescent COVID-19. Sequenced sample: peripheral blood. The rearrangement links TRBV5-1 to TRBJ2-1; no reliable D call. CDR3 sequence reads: CASSLDIHEQFF. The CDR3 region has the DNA TGCGCCAGCAGCTTGGACATACATGAGCAGTTCTTC.